The 18 T cell receptor beta chains below all came from one sample that was sequenced in a study of shared clonotypes between healthy human individuals. Assay: immunoSEQ multiplex PCR; the TCRdb copy retains only in-frame clones and omits some. Of 950,000 to 1,100,000 clones in the sample, around 82% are singletons; the top ten hold 0.5% to 0.65%. Specimen: memory CD4+ T cells from PBMCs. The sample's subset: CD45RA-negative fraction. Receptor source: a young man in good health. Some clones in this sample may be carry-over from other donors' samples.

The rearrangement uses TRBV4-2 and TRBJ2-1; TRBD2 matches 7 bases. CDR1 is LGHNA and CDR2 is YNFKEQ in the germline V gene. This CDR3 region has 17 residues. With V trimmed by 0 bases and J by 9 bases, 14 bases remained unmatched. DNA for the CDR3: TGTGCCAGCAGCCAAGACGGGGGGATTAAGGAGGTCATTGAGCAGTTCTTC. The encoded protein is CASSQDGGIKEVIEQFF.

V gene TRBV11-2 combines with J gene TRBJ2-5; the match to TRBD2 covers 12 bases. The CDR3 contains 16 residues. V was pared by 6 bases and J by 5 bases, with 10 bases of the junction left unmatched. In germline, CDR1 is SGHAT, CDR2 FQNNGV. The CDR3 DNA sequence: TGTGCCAGCAGTGACCGACTAGCGGGAGTAGGGGAGACCCAGTACTTC. It yields the protein CASSDRLAGVGETQYF.

In its sample, this clone was seen a few times. The genes are TRBV7-8 and TRBJ1-2; TRBD1 might be the D (6 bases). The CDR3 runs to 14 residues. The V end lost 1 base, the J end lost 4 bases, and 10 bases lay between the germline ends. Germline CDR1 is SGHVS and CDR2 is FQNEAQ. The CDR3 is CASSLGGAGYGYTF. The CDR3 coding sequence is TGTGCCAGCAGCTTAGGGGGGGCGGGCTATGGCTACACCTTC.

The chain carries TRBV28 and TRBJ2-7; D uncertain. V was shortened by 7 bases and J by 0 bases, with 16 bases between the two germline ends. This CDR3 has 15 residues. CDR1 and CDR2 from the germline V gene are MDHEN and SYDVKM. The CDR3 spells CASNSFGRSSYEQYF. DNA for the CDR3: TGTGCCAGCAACTCCTTCGGGCGAAGCTCCTACGAGCAGTACTTC.

The sample holds a few counts of this clone. The rearrangement uses TRBV18 and TRBJ1-2; the D gene is possibly TRBD1 (5 bases). With 3 bases removed from V and 8 bases from J, the gap between germline ends came to 19 bases. This CDR3 is 15 amino acids long. The germline gives CDR1 KGHSH, CDR2 LQKENI. In DNA, the CDR3 is TGTGCCAGCTCACCGTCCGGGGACTCAGGGATCGGCTACACCTTC. Its protein product is CASSPSGDSGIGYTF.

This clone has only one observation. The chain couples TRBV18 to TRBJ2-1; no firm D call. Germline assignment: CDR1 KGHSH and CDR2 LQKENI. The ends were cut back, 2 bases at V and 8 bases at J, with 10 bases in the middle. This CDR3 is built from 13 residues. The CDR3 loop is CASSPGNADEQFF. The CDR3 coding sequence is TGTGCCAGCTCACCAGGGAATGCCGATGAGCAGTTCTTC.

The chain is built from TRBV4-3 and TRBJ1-1; no clear D. The CDR3 is 13 residues long. V was shortened by 2 bases and J by 1 base, with 5 bases between the two germline ends. CDR1 LGHNA and CDR2 YSLEER come from the germline V gene. The CDR3 here is CASSQQRNTEAFF. Here the CDR3 DNA reads TGCGCCAGCAGCCAACAGAGGAACACTGAAGCTTTCTTT.

The chain is built from TRBV5-1 and TRBJ2-5, with D unclear. Germline V lookup: CDR1 SGHRS, CDR2 YFSETQ. The V end lost 1 base, the J end lost 5 bases, and 9 bases lay between the germline ends. This CDR3 region has 13 residues. CDR3 amino acids: CASSLNFRETQYF. DNA for the CDR3: TGCGCCAGCAGCTTGAATTTCCGGGAGACCCAGTACTTC.

The chain employs TRBV6-6 and TRBJ2-1, with D possibly matching TRBD1 (5 bases). Deletions cut 5 bases from V and 8 bases from J, with 10 bases between. CDR1 and CDR2 (germline): MNHNY, SVGAGI (reference sequence). The CDR3 has 12 residues. For the CDR3, the DNA is TGTGCCAGCAGTCGCGGCAGGGATGAGCAGTTCTTC. It yields the protein CASSRGRDEQFF.

CDR3 loop: CASLSGGAINTGELFF. CDR3 nucleotides: TGTGCCTCGCTTAGCGGGGGAGCAATAAACACCGGGGAGCTGTTTTTT. The chain links TRBV30 to TRBJ2-2; 9 bases are a match to TRBD2. V lost 7 bases and J lost 2; bases outside the gene matches: 11. Germline V CDR1 and CDR2: GTSNPN, SVGIG (reference sequence). This CDR3 comprises 16 residues.

J is TRBJ1-4 and V is TRBV7-2; 8 positions match TRBD1. Germline lookup yields CDR1 SGHTA and CDR2 FQGNSA. J was trimmed by 4 bases and V by 5 bases; bases with no gene match: 6. The CDR3 runs 15 residues. CDR3 coding DNA: TGTGCCAGCAGCCTGGGACAGGCTTATAATGAAAAACTGTTTTTT. This codes for CASSLGQAYNEKLFF.

This chain joins TRBV15 and TRBJ2-6; TRBD1 agrees at 9 bases. From germline, CDR1 is LNHNV and CDR2 YYDKDF (reference sequence). This CDR3 has 14 amino acids. The trim removed 5 bases at V and 12 bases at J, leaving 8 bases unmatched. As DNA, the CDR3 is TGTGCCACCAGCGGCGCCCGGGACAGGGCCGTCCTGACTTTC. This gives the protein CATSGARDRAVLTF.

The rearrangement joins TRBV7-8 to TRBJ2-2; 9 bases are shared with TRBD2. Trimming at V came to 5 bases and at J to 1 base, leaving 5 bases not matched to a gene. The CDR3 runs to 16 residues. CDR1 SGHVS and CDR2 FQNEAQ come from the germline V gene. The DNA for the CDR3 is TGTGCCAGCAGCCCCTTGACTAGCGGGAACACCGGGGAGCTGTTTTTT. Translating it yields CASSPLTSGNTGELFF.

The rearrangement joins TRBV27 to TRBJ2-4; TRBD2 aligns across 7 bases. Trimming at V came to 7 bases and at J to 6 bases, leaving 6 bases not matched to a gene. CDR1 MNHEY and CDR2 SMNVEV come from the germline V gene (reference sequence). This CDR3 is built from 13 residues. CDR3 nucleotides: TGTGCCAGCAAATTCACGGGGGGAAACATTCAGTACTTC. This codes for CASKFTGGNIQYF.

The genes are TRBV7-6 and TRBJ1-5; TRBD1 might be the D (5 bases). CDR1 is SGHVS and CDR2 is FNYEAQ in the germline V gene. Between the trimmed V and J ends, which lost 5 bases and 7 bases, there was a span of 15 bases. This CDR3 has 14 amino acids. CDR3 sequence: CASSLQEGEQPQHF. The CDR3 region has the DNA TGTGCCAGCAGCCTACAGGAGGGAGAACAGCCCCAGCATTTT.

The chain is built from TRBV9 and TRBJ2-1; D perhaps matches TRBD2 (6 bases). This CDR3 spans 15 amino acids. The V and J ends lost 4 bases and 10 bases respectively, with 21 bases between them. Germline V CDR1 and CDR2: SGDLS, YYNGEE. In DNA form, the CDR3 reads TGTGCCAGCAGCACCCAGGTCCCGGGAGAATACGAGCAGTTCTTC. Its protein product is CASSTQVPGEYEQFF.

The gene calls are TRBV9 and TRBJ2-2, with unresolved D. The ends were cut back, 3 bases at V and 5 bases at J, with 14 bases in the middle. Germline lookup yields CDR1 SGDLS and CDR2 YYNGEE. This CDR3 contains 15 residues. DNA of the CDR3: TGTGCCAGCAGCGCGTACTATACCAGGACCGGGGAGCTGTTTTTT. It translates to CASSAYYTRTGELFF. The whole variable domain, remainder taken from reference TRBV9 and TRBJ2-2, is DSGVTQTPKHLITATGQRVTLRCSPRSGDLSVYWYQQSLDQGLQFLIQYYNGEERAKGNILERFSAQQFPDLHSELNLSSLELGDSALYFCASSAYYTRTGELFFGEGSRLTVL.

This clone was seen repeatedly, ten times or more. The gene calls are TRBV30 and TRBJ1-4; D uncertain. V was trimmed by 0 bases and J by 7 bases, leaving 15 bases between them. Per the germline V gene, CDR1 is GTSNPN and CDR2 is SVGIG (reference sequence). The CDR3 length is 15 residues. The CDR3 is CAWSVSEPISEKLFF. DNA of the CDR3: TGTGCCTGGAGTGTTTCGGAGCCCATTAGTGAAAAACTGTTTTTT. Full variable domain (outside the CDR3, taken from reference TRBV30 and TRBJ1-4): SQTIHQWPATLVQPVGSPLSLECTVEGTSNPNLYWYRQAAGRGLQLLFYSVGIGQISSEVPQNLSASRPQDRQFILSSKKLLLSDSGFYLCAWSVSEPISEKLFFGSGTQLSVL.